This T cell receptor beta chain was captured by sequencing in a study of blood T cell repertoires in COVID-19. This CDR3 is 15 amino acids long. The ends were cut back, 4 bases at V and 4 bases at J, with 16 bases in the middle. CDR1 LNHDA and CDR2 SQIVND come from the germline V gene (reference sequence). Profiled with immunoSEQ multiplex PCR; TCRdb holds only in-frame clones, not every one. In the table there are about 350,000 clones, about 92% of which are singletons. The sequencing sample was made of peripheral blood. The source of this sequence is an older woman with COVID-19, enrolled during active disease. The chain employs TRBV19 and TRBJ1-2; perhaps TRBD1 as D (6 bases). CDR3 amino acids: CASSNTGREAYGYTF. The CDR3 nucleotides are TGTGCCAGTAGTAACACAGGGAGGGAGGCCTATGGCTACACCTTC.